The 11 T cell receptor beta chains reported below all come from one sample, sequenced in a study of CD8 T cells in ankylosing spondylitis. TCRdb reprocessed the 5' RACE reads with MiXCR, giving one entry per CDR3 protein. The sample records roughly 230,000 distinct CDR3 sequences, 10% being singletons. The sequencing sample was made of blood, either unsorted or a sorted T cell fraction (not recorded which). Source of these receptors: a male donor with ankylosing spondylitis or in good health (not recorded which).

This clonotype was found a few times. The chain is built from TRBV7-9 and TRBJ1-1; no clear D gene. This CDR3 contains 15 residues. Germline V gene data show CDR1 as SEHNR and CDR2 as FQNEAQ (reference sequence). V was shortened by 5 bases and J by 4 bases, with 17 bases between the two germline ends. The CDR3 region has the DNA TGTGCCAGCAGCCCCGATGCGGCCCCGCGCACTGAAGCTTTCTTT. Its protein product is CASSPDAAPRTEAFF.

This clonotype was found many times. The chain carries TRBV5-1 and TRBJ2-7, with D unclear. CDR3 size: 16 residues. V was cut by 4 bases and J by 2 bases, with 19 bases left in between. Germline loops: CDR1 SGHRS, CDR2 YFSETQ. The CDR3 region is CASSAAPDGFPYEQYF. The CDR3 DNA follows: TGCGCCAGCAGCGCTGCCCCGGACGGATTCCCCTACGAGCAGTACTTC.

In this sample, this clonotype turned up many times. The CDR3 bases are TGTGCCAGCAGCCAAGACATTAGGGTGTGGGAGCTGTTTTTT. Encoded protein: CASSQDIRVWELFF. The chain combines TRBV3-1 with TRBJ2-2; D remains unclear. The germline V gene encodes CDR1 LGHDT and CDR2 YNNKEL (reference sequence). V lost 0 bases and J 9 bases, leaving 11 bases between the germline ends. The CDR3 length is 14 residues.

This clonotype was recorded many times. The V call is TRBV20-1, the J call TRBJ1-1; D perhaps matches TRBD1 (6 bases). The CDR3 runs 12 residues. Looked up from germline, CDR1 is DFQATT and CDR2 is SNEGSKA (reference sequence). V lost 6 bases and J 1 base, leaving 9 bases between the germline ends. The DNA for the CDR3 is TGCAGTGCCCGCAGGGGGAACACTGAAGCTTTCTTT. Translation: CSARRGNTEAFF.

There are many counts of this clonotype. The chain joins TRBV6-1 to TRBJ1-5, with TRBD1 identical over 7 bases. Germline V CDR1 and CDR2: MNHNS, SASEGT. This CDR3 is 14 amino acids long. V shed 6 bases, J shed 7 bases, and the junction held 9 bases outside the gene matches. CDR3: CASSTDRVRQPQHF. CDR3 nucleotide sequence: TGTGCCAGCAGCACAGACAGGGTGAGGCAGCCCCAGCATTTT.

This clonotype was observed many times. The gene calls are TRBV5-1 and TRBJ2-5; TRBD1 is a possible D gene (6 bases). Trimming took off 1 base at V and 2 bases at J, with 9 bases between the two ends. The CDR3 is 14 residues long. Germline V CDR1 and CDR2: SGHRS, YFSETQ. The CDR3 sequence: CASSLSRGQETQYF. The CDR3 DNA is TGCGCCAGCAGCTTGTCCAGGGGACAAGAGACCCAGTACTTC.

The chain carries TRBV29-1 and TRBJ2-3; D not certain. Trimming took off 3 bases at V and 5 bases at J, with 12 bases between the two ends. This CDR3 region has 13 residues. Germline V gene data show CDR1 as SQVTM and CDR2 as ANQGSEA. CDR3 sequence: CSVDMELLDTQYF. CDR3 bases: TGCAGCGTTGATATGGAGCTTCTAGATACGCAGTATTTT.

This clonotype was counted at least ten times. CDR3 residues: CASSEYPGTDGANVLTF. CDR3 coding DNA: TGTGCCAGCAGTGAATATCCCGGGACAGATGGGGCCAACGTCCTGACTTTC. The chain links TRBV25-1 to TRBJ2-6; 7 bases line up with TRBD1. The V gene end was trimmed by 0 bases and the J gene end by 3 bases; junction bases not matched to a gene: 5. This CDR3 is 17 amino acids long. Germline CDR1 and CDR2: MGHDK and SYGVNS.

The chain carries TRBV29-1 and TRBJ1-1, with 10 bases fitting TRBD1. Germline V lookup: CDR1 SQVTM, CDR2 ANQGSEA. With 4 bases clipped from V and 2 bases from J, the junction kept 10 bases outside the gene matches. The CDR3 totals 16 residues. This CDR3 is CSVAKSGTGVNTEAFF. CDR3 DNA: TGCAGCGTTGCCAAATCCGGGACAGGGGTTAACACTGAAGCTTTCTTT.

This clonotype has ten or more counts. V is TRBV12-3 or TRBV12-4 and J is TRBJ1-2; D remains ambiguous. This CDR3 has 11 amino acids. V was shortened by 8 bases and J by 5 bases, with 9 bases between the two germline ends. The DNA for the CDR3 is TGTGCCAGCTGGGAGGCATATGGCTACACCTTC. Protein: CASWEAYGYTF.

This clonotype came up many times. The CDR3 is CASSPHDGPPYEQYF. CDR3 nucleotides: TGTGCCAGCAGCCCCCATGACGGGCCCCCCTACGAGCAGTACTTC. The genes are TRBV2 and TRBJ2-7; no definite D call. This CDR3 has 15 residues. Germline CDR1 is SNHLY and CDR2 is FYNNEI. The V end was cut by 6 bases, the J end by 2 bases, with 17 bases between.